Listed below are T cell receptor beta chains from one sample, sequenced in a study of cytomegalovirus exposure and HLA in healthy donors. Some clones are missing from TCRdb's copy, which holds only in-frame ones; the method was immunoSEQ multiplex PCR. The table includes approximately 220,000 clones, roughly 85% detected once. Sequenced material: PBMCs. The receptors derive from a male donor in good health and CMV-seronegative. CDR3s include the opening cysteine and the closing phenylalanine or tryptophan. A D gene is named only where the DNA matches it firmly. Rows give clone size only sometimes, using once, few, many, or a class for an expanded clone.

D | J | V | size | CDR3 | DNA
. | TRBJ2-3 | TRBV7-9 | . | CASSLELVKPTDTQYF | TGTGCCAGCAGCTTAGAGCTGGTCAAACCCACAGATACGCAGTATTTT
. | TRBJ1-2 | TRBV4-3 | few | CASSQEPGLSYTF | TGCGCCAGCAGCCAAGAACCAGGCCTTAGCTACACCTTC
TRBD2 | TRBJ2-3 | TRBV13 | . | CASSFGTSGSSTDTQYF | TGTGCCAGCAGCTTCGGGACTAGCGGGAGTAGCACAGATACGCAGTATTTT
TRBD2 | TRBJ2-2 | TRBV7-7 | . | CASSLVHLAGTPNTGELFF | TGTGCTAGCAGCTTAGTTCACCTAGCGGGAACCCCGAACACCGGGGAGCTGTTTTTT
. | TRBJ1-5 | TRBV28 | . | CASIGGNQPQHF | TGTGCCAGCATAGGGGGCAATCAGCCCCAGCATTTT
TRBD1 | TRBJ2-1 | TRBV4-2 | . | CASSHDRGDYNEQFF | TGTGCCAGCAGCCATGACAGGGGCGACTACAATGAGCAGTTCTTC
. | TRBJ1-2 | TRBV9 | . | CASSVGLGGDYGYTF | TGTGCCAGCAGCGTAGGTCTCGGCGGAGACTATGGCTACACCTTC
. | TRBJ2-2 | TRBV9 | . | CASSNSNTGELFF | TGTGCCAGCAGTAACTCGAACACCGGGGAGCTGTTTTTT
. | TRBJ1-4 | TRBV4-2 | . | CASSQGREEKLFF | TGTGCCAGCAGCCAAGGAAGGGAGGAAAAACTGTTTTTT
. | TRBJ2-1 | TRBV29-1 | . | CSVVLSNEQFF | TGCAGCGTTGTTTTGAGCAATGAGCAGTTCTTC
TRBD1 | TRBJ1-6 | TRBV15 | once | CATSRVKDRGSPLHF | TGTGCCACCAGCAGAGTTAAGGACAGGGGTTCACCCCTCCACTTT
TRBD2 | TRBJ2-3 | TRBV9 | . | CASSALAGVSPDTQYF | TGTGCCAGCAGCGCCTTAGCGGGGGTTTCTCCAGATACGCAGTATTTT
. | TRBJ2-3 | TRBV18 | . | CASSPPFFLERTDTQYF | TGTGCCAGCTCACCACCCTTCTTCCTAGAGCGGACAGATACGCAGTATTTT
. | TRBJ2-6 | TRBV7-7 | . | CASSLIRSGANVLTF | TGTGCTAGCAGCTTAATCCGGTCTGGGGCCAACGTCCTGACTTTC
. | TRBJ2-2 | TRBV5-1 | . | CASSLSQGNTGELFF | TGCGCCAGCAGCTTGAGCCAGGGCAACACCGGGGAGCTGTTTTTT
TRBD1 | TRBJ1-4 | TRBV25-1 | . | CASSDPGQANEKLFF | TGTGCCAGCAGTGACCCGGGACAGGCTAATGAAAAACTGTTTTTT
TRBD1 | TRBJ1-5 | TRBV19 | . | CASRTGGRNQPQHF | TGTGCCAGTAGGACAGGGGGCAGGAATCAGCCCCAGCATTTT
TRBD1 | TRBJ1-2 | TRBV4-2 | . | CASSRDRGANYGYTF | TGTGCCAGCAGCCGCGACAGGGGAGCTAACTATGGCTACACCTTC
. | TRBJ1-2 | TRBV2 | . | CASRALTTYGYTF | TGTGCCAGCAGGGCCCTTACCACCTATGGCTACACCTTC
TRBD1 | TRBJ1-5 | TRBV19 | . | CASGQGWNQPQHF | TGTGCCAGTGGACAGGGATGGAATCAGCCCCAGCATTTT
TRBD1 | TRBJ2-7 | TRBV6-6 | . | CVSNFDRGPYEQYF | TGTGTCAGCAATTTCGACAGGGGGCCCTACGAGCAGTACTTC
. | TRBJ1-1 | TRBV9 | once | CASTPLTEAFF | TGTGCCAGCACTCCACTAACTGAAGCTTTCTTT